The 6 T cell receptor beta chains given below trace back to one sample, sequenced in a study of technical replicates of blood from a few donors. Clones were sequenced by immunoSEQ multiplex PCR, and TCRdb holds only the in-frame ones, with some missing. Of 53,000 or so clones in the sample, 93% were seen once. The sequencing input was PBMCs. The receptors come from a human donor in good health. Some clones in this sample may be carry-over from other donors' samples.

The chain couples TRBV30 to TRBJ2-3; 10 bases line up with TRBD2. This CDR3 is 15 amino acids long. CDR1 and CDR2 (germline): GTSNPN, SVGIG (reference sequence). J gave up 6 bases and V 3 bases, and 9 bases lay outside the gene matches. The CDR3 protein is CAWSDLAGVSDTQYF. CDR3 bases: TGTGCCTGGAGCGATCTAGCGGGAGTTTCGGATACGCAGTATTTT.

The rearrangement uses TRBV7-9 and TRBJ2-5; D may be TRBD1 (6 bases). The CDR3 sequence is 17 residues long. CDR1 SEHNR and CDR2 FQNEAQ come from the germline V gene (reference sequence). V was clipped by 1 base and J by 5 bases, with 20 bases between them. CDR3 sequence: CASSLGDLRGGMETQYF. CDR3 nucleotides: TGTGCCAGCAGCTTAGGGGATCTCAGGGGCGGTATGGAGACCCAGTACTTC.

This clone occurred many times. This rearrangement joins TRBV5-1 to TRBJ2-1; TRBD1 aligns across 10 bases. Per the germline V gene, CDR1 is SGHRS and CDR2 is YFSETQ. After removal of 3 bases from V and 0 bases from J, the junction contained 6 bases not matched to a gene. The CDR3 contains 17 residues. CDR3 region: CASSSPRTGGSYNEQFF. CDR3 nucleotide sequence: TGCGCCAGCAGCTCGCCTCGGACAGGGGGCTCCTACAATGAGCAGTTCTTC. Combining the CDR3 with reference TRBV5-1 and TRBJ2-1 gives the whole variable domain KAGVTQTPRYLIKTRGQQVTLSCSPISGHRSVSWYQQTPGQGLQFLFEYFSETQRNKGNFPGRFSGRQFSNSRSEMNVSTLELGDSALYLCASSSPRTGGSYNEQFFGPGTRLTVL.

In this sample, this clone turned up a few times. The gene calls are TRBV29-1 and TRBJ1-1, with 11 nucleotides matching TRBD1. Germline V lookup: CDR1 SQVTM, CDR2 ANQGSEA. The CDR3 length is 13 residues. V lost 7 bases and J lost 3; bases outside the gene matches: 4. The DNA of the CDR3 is TGCAGCGGGACGGGACAGGGGGACACTGAAGCTTTCTTT. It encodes CSGTGQGDTEAFF.

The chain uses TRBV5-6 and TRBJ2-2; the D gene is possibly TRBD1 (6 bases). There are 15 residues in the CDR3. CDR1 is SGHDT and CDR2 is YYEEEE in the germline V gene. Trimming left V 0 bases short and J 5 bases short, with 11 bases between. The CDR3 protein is CASSLVRQGTGELFF. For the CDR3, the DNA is TGTGCCAGCAGCTTGGTGAGGCAGGGGACCGGGGAGCTGTTTTTT. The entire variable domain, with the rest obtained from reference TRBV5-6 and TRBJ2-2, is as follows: DAGVTQSPTHLIKTRGQQVTLRCSPKSGHDTVSWYQQALGQGPQFIFQYYEEEERQRGNFPDRFSGHQFPNYSSELNVNALLLGDSALYLCASSLVRQGTGELFFGEGSRLTVL.

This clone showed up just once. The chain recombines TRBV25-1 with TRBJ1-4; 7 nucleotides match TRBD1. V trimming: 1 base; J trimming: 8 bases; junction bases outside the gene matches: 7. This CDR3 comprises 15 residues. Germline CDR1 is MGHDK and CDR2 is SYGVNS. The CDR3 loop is CASSESDRVREKLFF. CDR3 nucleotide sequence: TGTGCCAGCAGTGAATCCGACAGGGTGAGAGAAAAACTGTTTTTT.